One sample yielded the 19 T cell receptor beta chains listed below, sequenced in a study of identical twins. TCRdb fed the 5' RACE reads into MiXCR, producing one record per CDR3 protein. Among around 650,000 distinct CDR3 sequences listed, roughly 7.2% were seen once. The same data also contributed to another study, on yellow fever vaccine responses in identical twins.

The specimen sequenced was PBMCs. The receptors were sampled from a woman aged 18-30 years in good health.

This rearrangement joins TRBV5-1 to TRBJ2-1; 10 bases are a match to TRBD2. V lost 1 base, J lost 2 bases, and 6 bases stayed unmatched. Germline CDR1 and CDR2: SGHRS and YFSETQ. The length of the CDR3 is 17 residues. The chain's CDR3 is CASSLTSGVTPYNEQFF. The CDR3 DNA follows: TGCGCCAGCAGCTTGACTAGCGGGGTGACCCCCTACAATGAGCAGTTCTTC.

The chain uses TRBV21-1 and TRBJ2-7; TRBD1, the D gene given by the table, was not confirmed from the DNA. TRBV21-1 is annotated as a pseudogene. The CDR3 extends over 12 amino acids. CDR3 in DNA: TGTGCCAGCACCCCTCGTAGCCCCGGGCATTACTTC. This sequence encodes CASTPRSPGHYF.

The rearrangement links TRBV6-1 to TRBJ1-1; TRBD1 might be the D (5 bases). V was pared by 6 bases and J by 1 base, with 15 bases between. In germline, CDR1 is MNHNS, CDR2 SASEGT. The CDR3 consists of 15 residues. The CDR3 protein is CASRGRAMKNTEAFF. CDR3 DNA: TGTGCCAGCAGGGGCAGGGCCATGAAGAACACTGAAGCTTTCTTT.

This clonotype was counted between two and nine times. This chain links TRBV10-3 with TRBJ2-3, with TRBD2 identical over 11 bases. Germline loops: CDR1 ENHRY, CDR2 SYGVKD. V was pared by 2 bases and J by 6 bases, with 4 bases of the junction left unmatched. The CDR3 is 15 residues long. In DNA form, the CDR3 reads TGTGCCATCAGTGAGATGGCTAGCGGGGGGGATACGCAGTATTTT. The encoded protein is CAISEMASGGDTQYF.

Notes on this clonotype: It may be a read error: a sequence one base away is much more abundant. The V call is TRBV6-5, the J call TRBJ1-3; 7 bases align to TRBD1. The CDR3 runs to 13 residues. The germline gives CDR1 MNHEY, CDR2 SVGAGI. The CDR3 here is CASSNRGGNTLYF. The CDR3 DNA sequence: TGTGCCAGCAGTAACAGGGGTGGAAACACCTTATATTTT.

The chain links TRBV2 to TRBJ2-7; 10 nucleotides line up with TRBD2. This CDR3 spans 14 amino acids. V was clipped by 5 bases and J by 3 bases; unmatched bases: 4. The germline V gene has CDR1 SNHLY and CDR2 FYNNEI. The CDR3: CASSSGTSVYEQYF. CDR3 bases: TGTGCCAGCAGTTCCGGGACTAGCGTCTACGAGCAGTACTTC.

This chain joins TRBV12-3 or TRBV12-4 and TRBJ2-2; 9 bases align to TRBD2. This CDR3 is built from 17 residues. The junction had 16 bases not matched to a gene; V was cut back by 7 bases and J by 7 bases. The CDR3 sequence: CASTPEGRGGRSGELFF. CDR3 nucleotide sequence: TGTGCCAGCACCCCCGAAGGGCGGGGGGGCCGGAGCGGGGAGCTGTTTTTT.

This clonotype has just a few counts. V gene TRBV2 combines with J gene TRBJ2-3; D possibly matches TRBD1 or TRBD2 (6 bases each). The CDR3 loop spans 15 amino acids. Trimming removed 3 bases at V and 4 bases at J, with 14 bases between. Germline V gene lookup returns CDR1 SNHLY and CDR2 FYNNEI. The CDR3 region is CASSDRQEGADTQYF. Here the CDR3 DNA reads TGTGCCAGCAGTGATCGACAGGAGGGGGCAGATACGCAGTATTTT.

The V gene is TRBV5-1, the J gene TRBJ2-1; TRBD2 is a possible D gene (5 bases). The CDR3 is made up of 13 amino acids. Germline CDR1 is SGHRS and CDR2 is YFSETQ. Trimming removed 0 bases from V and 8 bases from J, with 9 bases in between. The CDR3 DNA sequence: TGCGCCAGCAGCTTGGTTTCGGAGGATGAGCAGTTCTTC. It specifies CASSLVSEDEQFF.

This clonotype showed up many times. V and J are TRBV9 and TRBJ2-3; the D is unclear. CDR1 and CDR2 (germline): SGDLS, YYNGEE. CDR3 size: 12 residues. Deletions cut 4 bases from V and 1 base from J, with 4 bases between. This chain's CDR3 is CASSTRTDTQYF. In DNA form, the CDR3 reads TGTGCCAGCAGCACTCGCACAGATACGCAGTATTTT.

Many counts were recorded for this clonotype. The CDR3 loop is CASSQQGVVTDTQYF. CDR3 in DNA: TGCGCCAGCAGCCAACAGGGGGTGGTCACAGATACGCAGTATTTT. This chain joins TRBV4-1 and TRBJ2-3; TRBD1 matches at 7 bases. J was trimmed by 2 bases and V by 2 bases; bases with no gene match: 4. Looked up from germline, CDR1 is MGHRA and CDR2 is YSYEKL. The length of the CDR3 is 15 residues.

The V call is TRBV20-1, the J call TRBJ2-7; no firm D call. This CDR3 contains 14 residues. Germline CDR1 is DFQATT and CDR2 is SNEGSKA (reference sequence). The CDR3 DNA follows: TGCAGCAGCCATCCCCGGGCCTTCTCCTACGAGCAGTACGTC. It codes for CSSHPRAFSYEQYV.

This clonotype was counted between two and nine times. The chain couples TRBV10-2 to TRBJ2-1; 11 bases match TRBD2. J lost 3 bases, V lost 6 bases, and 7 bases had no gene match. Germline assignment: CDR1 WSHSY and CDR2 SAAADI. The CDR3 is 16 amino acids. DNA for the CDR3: TGCGCCAGCAGCCTAGCGGGAGGACAAAACTACAATGAGCAGTTCTTC. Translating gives CASSLAGGQNYNEQFF.

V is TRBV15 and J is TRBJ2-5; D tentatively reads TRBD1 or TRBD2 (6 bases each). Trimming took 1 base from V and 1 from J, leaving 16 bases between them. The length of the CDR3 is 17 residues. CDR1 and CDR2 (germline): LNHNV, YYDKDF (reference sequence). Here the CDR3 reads CATSRAGAGRLQETQYF. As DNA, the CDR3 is TGTGCCACCAGCAGAGCGGGGGCAGGGAGACTCCAAGAGACCCAGTACTTC.

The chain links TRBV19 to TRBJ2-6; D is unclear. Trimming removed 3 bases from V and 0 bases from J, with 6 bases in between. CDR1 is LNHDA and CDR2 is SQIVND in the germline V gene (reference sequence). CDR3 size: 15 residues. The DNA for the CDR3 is TGTGCCAGTAGTATCCAGAGCTCTGGGGCCAACGTCCTGACTTTC. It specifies CASSIQSSGANVLTF.

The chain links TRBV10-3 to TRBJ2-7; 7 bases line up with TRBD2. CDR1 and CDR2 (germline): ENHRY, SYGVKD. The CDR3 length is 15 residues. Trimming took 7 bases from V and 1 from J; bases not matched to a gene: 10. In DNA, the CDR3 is TGTGCCATCACTCCAGGAGGAGCGGGATCCTACGAGCAGTACTTC. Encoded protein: CAITPGGAGSYEQYF.

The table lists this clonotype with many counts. DNA of the CDR3: TGTGCCACCAGTGACCCGAGCCGGGAAACTGAAGCTTTCTTT. As protein: CATSDPSRETEAFF. The chain links TRBV24-1 to TRBJ1-1; D not certain. Germline V gives CDR1 KGHDR, CDR2 SFDVKD. CDR3 length equals 14 residues. V lost 4 bases to trimming and J lost 5 bases, with 13 bases between them.

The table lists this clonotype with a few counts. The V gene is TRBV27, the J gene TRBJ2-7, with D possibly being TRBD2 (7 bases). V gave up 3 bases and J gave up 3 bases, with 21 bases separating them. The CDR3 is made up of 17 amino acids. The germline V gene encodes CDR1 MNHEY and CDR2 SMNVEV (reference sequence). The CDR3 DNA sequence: TGTGCCAGCAGTTTTGTGAGGGGAGCGGGACAAATCTACGAGCAGTACTTC. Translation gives CASSFVRGAGQIYEQYF.

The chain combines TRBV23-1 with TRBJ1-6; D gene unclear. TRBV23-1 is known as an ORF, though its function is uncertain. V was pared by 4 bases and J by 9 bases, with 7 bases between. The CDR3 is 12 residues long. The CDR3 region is CASSPRASPLHF. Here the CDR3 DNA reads TGCGCCAGCAGTCCCCGGGCTTCACCCCTCCACTTT.